The 7 T cell receptor beta chains presented below share a single source sample, sequenced in a study of blood T cells in healthy people across ages. A second PCR, run for about 7 to 11 cycles, used a sample-barcoded 5' primer plus a J-beta primer mix. In TCRdb, the 5' RACE reads were re-called with MiXCR into one record per CDR3 protein. The table shows hundreds of thousands of distinct CDR3 sequences, with around half occurring only once. Material: blood. The origin of the receptors is a woman aged 55-70 years in good health.

In the case of this clonotype: This may arise from a read error, as a much more abundant clone is one base away. The chain employs TRBV7-2 and TRBJ1-2; D unresolved. This CDR3 has 13 amino acids. The germline CDR1 and CDR2 sequences are SGHTA and FQGNSA. CDR3 residues: CASSRPGVSGCTF. As DNA, the CDR3 is TGTGCCAGCAGCCGCCCGGGAGTCTCTGGCTGCACCTTC. The whole variable domain, filled in from reference TRBV7-2 and TRBJ1-2, reads GAGVSQSPSNKVTEKGKDVELRCDPISGHTALYWYRQSLGQGLEFLIYFQGNSAPDKSGLPSDRFSAERTGGSVSTLTIQRTQQEDSAVYLCASSRPGVSGCTFGSGTRLTVV.

The rearrangement joins TRBV7-9 to TRBJ2-7; D is uncertain. CDR3 length: 11 amino acids. Germline V gene data show CDR1 as SEHNR and CDR2 as FQNEAQ (reference sequence). V lost 6 bases and J 7 bases, leaving 10 bases between the germline ends. CDR3 sequence reads: CASRLRWEQYF. The CDR3 DNA is TGTGCCAGCAGACTAAGATGGGAGCAGTACTTC.

V usage is TRBV15 and J usage is TRBJ2-3, with 7 bases matching TRBD1. Trimming took 1 base from V and 2 from J; bases not matched to a gene: 3. The CDR3 loop spans 15 amino acids. The germline gives CDR1 LNHNV, CDR2 YYDKDF (reference sequence). The CDR3 loop is CATSRGGTATDTQYF. Written as DNA, the CDR3 is TGTGCCACCAGCAGAGGAGGGACAGCCACAGATACGCAGTATTTT. Variable domain in full (rest from reference TRBV15 and TRBJ2-3): DAMVIQNPRYQVTQFGKPVTLSCSQTLNHNVMYWYQQKSSQAPKLLFHYYDKDFNNEADTPDNFQSRRPNTSFCFLDIRSPGLGDTAMYLCATSRGGTATDTQYFGPGTRLTVL.

CDR3 sequence reads: CASSSVDEQYF. In nucleotides, the CDR3 is TGTGCCAGCAGCAGTGTGGACGAGCAGTACTTC. This rearrangement joins TRBV28 to TRBJ2-7; D is unclear. Deletions cut 6 bases from V and 5 bases from J, with 8 bases between. Germline CDR1 reads MDHEN; CDR2 reads SYDVKM. The CDR3 is 11 residues long.

V usage is TRBV20-1 and J usage is TRBJ1-1; the D is unclear. This CDR3 is built from 13 residues. Germline CDR1 DFQATT, CDR2 SNEGSKA (reference sequence). V was clipped by 1 base and J by 1 base, with 7 bases between them. This CDR3 reads CSARGVENTEAFF. In nucleotides, the CDR3 is TGCAGTGCTAGAGGGGTGGAGAACACTGAAGCTTTCTTT.

V gene TRBV3-1 combines with J gene TRBJ2-3, with 7 bases aligning to TRBD2. CDR1 is LGHDT, CDR2 YNNKEL, per germline (reference sequence). This CDR3 region has 15 residues. Trimming took 0 bases from V and 4 from J; bases not matched to a gene: 4. Here the CDR3 reads CASSQEGLRSDTQYF. CDR3 DNA sequence: TGTGCCAGCAGCCAAGAGGGACTAAGGTCAGATACGCAGTATTTT.

V and J are TRBV20-1 and TRBJ1-6, with a weak D call TRBD1 (6 bases). Germline loops: CDR1 DFQATT, CDR2 SNEGSKA (reference sequence). V lost 0 bases and J 4 bases, leaving 7 bases between the germline ends. The CDR3 runs to 14 residues. CDR3 in amino acids: CSARDRGYNSPLHF. In DNA, the CDR3 is TGCAGTGCTAGAGACAGGGGTTATAATTCACCCCTCCACTTT.